This TCR beta chain is from a study of blood T cell repertoires in COVID-19 (dated by TCRdb to between 2020 and 2021). For context, the study as a whole: Collaborator samples came from the United States, Italy and Spain and covered acute and convalescent phases of COVID-19. The material from the prospective study consisted of cDNA or gDNA derived from T cells, B-cell-depleted T cells, or PBMCs. Subjects who had been exposed to COVID-19, were actively infected with it, or had recovered from it provided the deeply sampled blood TCRbeta repertoires that made up the dataset. The repertoires were released in a freely available public database intended as a resource for research on the immune response to SARS-CoV-2. Samples were obtained from the ongoing ImmuneRACE study (first 160 participants) and from some 1,200 subjects provided by 6 global collaborators. A de-identified subject ID, COVID-19 status, age in years and sex were almost always included in the sample metadata. Where available, HLA class I and class II types were taken from metadata supplied by the sample provider and were not determined by assay-based typing.

General findings and caveats noted by the study authors: The amount of clinical and demographic metadata varied by source and participant and was provided uncurated.

The CDR1 and CDR2 encoded by the germline V gene are SGHTA and FQGNSA. Measured from the cysteine to the phenylalanine, the CDR3 is 14 residues long. Of all the DNA, just the CDR3 is kept, 42 bases in frame from base 1. V lost 5 bases and J lost 6 bases, and the count of bases not matched to a germline gene is 6. TCRbeta CDR3 regions were amplified from genomic DNA by means of the immunoSEQ Assay, a bias-controlled multiplex PCR. Turning to the authors' computational methods: The number of nucleated cells in each sample was estimated from the amplification of reference gene primers within the assay. To quantify the absolute abundance of each unique TCRbeta CDR3 rearrangement, sequence reads were collapsed and filtered. Productive Simpson clonality was computed per sample as the square root of Simpson's diversity index over productive rearrangements. TCRdb retrieved this table from immuneACCESS and kept in-frame rearrangements only. Not all clones are present; in checked studies, unresolved V genes account for under half, and no reason is known for the remainder. From that table come the V and J calls and clone size; the DNA was used to work out D and trimming. This sample comprises around 120,000 clones, around four fifths of them detected only once. 5.5% to 6% of the sample comes from the top ten.

About this clone itself: Its binding antigen is unknown. Base qualities are not recorded, but no much larger clone differs from it by a single base.

Whole blood was collected in K2EDTA tubes by collaborating institutions according to the institutions' own protocols. For TCRbeta analysis, collaborator samples were shipped as frozen whole blood, as isolated PBMCs, or as DNA extracted from either sample type. The source of this sequence is a man older than 75 with active or convalescent COVID-19. The chain couples TRBV7-2 to TRBJ1-5; 8 of the junction bases match TRBD1. The specimen sequenced was peripheral blood. In nucleotide form, the sequence is TGTGCCAGCAGCCCAGGACAGGGCGTTCAGCCCCAGCATTTT. This is translated as CASSPGQGVQPQHF.